Listed here are 11 T cell receptor beta chains from one sample, sequenced in a study of blood T cell repertoires in COVID-19. Generated by immunoSEQ multiplex PCR, the TCRdb table keeps only in-frame clones and is missing some. The sample includes roughly 67,000 clones, approximately 93% of them seen just once. The sample taken for sequencing was peripheral blood. The receptor set was obtained from a man in his sixties or seventies with active COVID-19.

The V gene is TRBV5-8, the J gene TRBJ2-3; the match to TRBD2 covers 7 bases. The CDR3 sequence is 16 residues long. Per germline, CDR1 SGHTS and CDR2 YDEGEE. V shed 0 bases and J 2 bases; nucleotides not matched to a gene: 6. CDR3 nucleotides: TGTGCCAGCAGCTTGGTGGGTCTAGCGGACACAGATACGCAGTATTTT. Its translation: CASSLVGLADTDTQYF.

V and J are TRBV19 and TRBJ2-1; D not resolved. The CDR3 loop spans 16 amino acids. The germline V and J ends were trimmed by 1 base and 0 bases, with 10 bases remaining between them. The V gene's germline CDR1 is LNHDA and CDR2 SQIVND (reference sequence). CDR3 region: CASSIGTGSSYNEQFF. CDR3 DNA sequence: TGTGCCAGTAGTATAGGAACGGGTAGCTCCTACAATGAGCAGTTCTTC. Combining the CDR3 with reference TRBV19 and TRBJ2-1 gives the whole variable domain DGGITQSPKYLFRKEGQNVTLSCEQNLNHDAMYWYRQDPGQGLRLIYYSQIVNDFQKGDIAEGYSVSREKKESFPLTVTSAQKNPTAFYLCASSIGTGSSYNEQFFGPGTRLTVL.

The DNA of the CDR3 is TGCGCCAGCAGCTATGATGGGACAGACTATAGCAATCAGCCCCAGCATTTT. It yields the protein CASSYDGTDYSNQPQHF. This chain connects TRBV5-1 to TRBJ1-5; TRBD1 agrees at 7 bases. This CDR3 comprises 17 residues. With V trimmed by 3 bases and J by 0 bases, 9 bases remained unmatched. Germline V gene sequence: CDR1 SGHRS, CDR2 YFSETQ.

Details on this clone: Being one base from a much bigger clone, this may be a read error. V gene TRBV6-2 or TRBV6-3 combines with J gene TRBJ1-1; 9 positions match TRBD1. Germline V gene lookup returns CDR1 MNHEY and CDR2 SVGEGT. The CDR3 is made up of 15 amino acids. V shed 4 bases and J 1 base; nucleotides not matched to a gene: 4. CDR3 sequence (DNA): TGTGCCAGCAGTTCCCCGGGACAGGGGAACACTGAAGCTTTCTTT. The encoded protein is CASSSPGQGNTEAFF.

V is TRBV7-6 and J is TRBJ2-3; 10 positions agree with TRBD2. V shed 1 base and J 2 bases; nucleotides not matched to a gene: 3. Germline CDR1 reads SGHVS; CDR2 reads FNYEAQ. This CDR3 is built from 16 residues. The CDR3: CASSLGLAGATDTQYF. The CDR3 DNA sequence: TGTGCCAGCAGCTTAGGGCTAGCGGGGGCCACAGATACGCAGTATTTT.

The J gene is TRBJ2-2, the V gene TRBV28; 8 bases fit TRBD2. The germline V gene encodes CDR1 MDHEN and CDR2 SYDVKM. This CDR3 spans 14 amino acids. V was clipped by 6 bases and J by 4 bases; unmatched bases: 4. CDR3 sequence reads: CASSRGGPTGELFF. CDR3 nucleotide sequence: TGTGCCAGCAGCCGCGGGGGGCCCACCGGGGAGCTGTTTTTT.

J is TRBJ2-1 and V is TRBV3-1 (or the pseudogene TRBV3-2); TRBD2 matches 10 bases. Trimming at V came to 4 bases and at J to 3 bases, leaving 12 bases not matched to a gene. Germline CDR1 and CDR2: LGHDT and YNNKEL (reference sequence). The CDR3 is made up of 18 amino acids. As DNA, the CDR3 is TGTGCCAGCAGCCCGGAGCGGGGGGGCCCTCCACTCTACAATGAGCAGTTCTTC. Its translation: CASSPERGGPPLYNEQFF.

The chain couples TRBV6-5 to TRBJ2-7; TRBD2 agrees at 13 bases. Trimming took 9 bases from V and 4 from J; bases not matched to a gene: 9. CDR1 MNHEY and CDR2 SVGAGI come from the germline V gene. The CDR3 is made up of 15 amino acids. The chain's CDR3 is CASTLRLAGGYEQYF. CDR3 DNA sequence: TGTGCCAGTACCCTTCGACTAGCGGGGGGATACGAGCAGTACTTC.

This clone was detected only a few times. This chain uses TRBV5-1 with TRBJ2-2, with D unclear. Germline loops: CDR1 SGHRS, CDR2 YFSETQ. Trimming removed 1 base from V and 0 bases from J, with 10 bases in between. The length of the CDR3 is 16 residues. Here the CDR3 DNA reads TGCGCCAGCAGCTTGTCAGGAAACACGAACACCGGGGAGCTGTTTTTT. The encoded protein is CASSLSGNTNTGELFF.

This chain links TRBV18 with TRBJ1-3; TRBD1 matches 9 bases. Germline assignment: CDR1 KGHSH and CDR2 LQKENI. Trimming removed 0 bases from V and 0 bases from J; junction bases left unmatched: 9. There are 19 residues in the CDR3. CDR3 bases: TGTGCCAGCTCACCACCGAACGCGGGACAGGGAACCTCTGGAAACACCATATATTTT. It yields the protein CASSPPNAGQGTSGNTIYF.

The chain has TRBV4-1 and TRBJ2-2; 13 bases map to TRBD2. The CDR3 is made up of 15 amino acids. Trimming removed 4 bases from V and 7 bases from J; junction bases left unmatched: 3. Germline assignment: CDR1 MGHRA and CDR2 YSYEKL. The CDR3 DNA reads as TGCGCCAGCAGCCGCGGACTAGCGGGGGTCGGGGAGCTGTTTTTT. It translates to CASSRGLAGVGELFF.